This T cell receptor beta chain is drawn from a study of graft-versus-host responses after intestinal transplantation. Overall study context: Anti-thymocyte globulin induction, then tacrolimus and steroids for two to four years, went to all recipients.

Study observations and caveats: The authors found GvH clones in recipient marrow, some appearing first in ileum or blood.

This CDR3 spans 13 amino acids. After removal of 5 bases from V and 9 bases from J, the junction contained 5 bases not matched to a gene. Looked up from germline, CDR1 is SGHAT and CDR2 is FQDESV (reference sequence). Comments on this clone: Its antigen is unidentified.

The method was immunoSEQ multiplex PCR; TCRdb's version includes in-frame clones alone and lacks a portion of them. The data show over 75,000 clones, approximately 90% seen once. The sample in question was unstimulated CD4+ T cells sorted from spleen or lymph node cells, obtained before transplant. This rearrangement joins TRBV11-1 to TRBJ2-1; 9 nucleotides line up with TRBD1. The TCR was taken from a human donor who was the organ donor for an intestinal transplant. CDR3 nucleotides: TGTGCCAGCAGCGCAAAGACAGGGGGTGAGCAGTTCTTC. Amino acid sequence: CASSAKTGGEQFF.